Listed below are T cell receptor beta chains from one sample, sequenced in a study of blood T cell repertoires in COVID-19. Data came from immunoSEQ multiplex PCR; TCRdb stores just in-frame clones and leaves some out. The sample holds roughly 64,000 clones, about nine tenths seen once. Sequencing was done on a sample of peripheral blood. The source is a man in his forties or fifties with active COVID-19. CDR3s include the opening cysteine and the closing phenylalanine or tryptophan. The D gene is left open where the match is weak. The size field is filled for only some rows; it gives once, few, many or a size class.

j_gene: TRBJ2-4
d_gene: TRBD1
v_gene: TRBV7-9
abundance: once
CDR3nt: TGTGCCAGCAGCTTAGACAGGGGGCCAAACATTCAGTACTTC
CDR3aa: CASSLDRGPNIQYF

j_gene: TRBJ2-7
d_gene: TRBD1
v_gene: TRBV28
abundance: NA
CDR3nt: TGTGCCAGCAGTTTAATGGGCCGGGACAGCCCTATTGAGCAGTACTTC
CDR3aa: CASSLMGRDSPIEQYF

j_gene: TRBJ1-2
d_gene: TRBD1
v_gene: TRBV6-4
abundance: NA
CDR3nt: TGTGCCAGCACAGGACAGGGGGCCCGTCCCCACTATGGCTACACCTTC
CDR3aa: CASTGQGARPHYGYTF

j_gene: TRBJ2-3
d_gene: TRBD2
v_gene: TRBV3-1/TRBV3-2
abundance: NA
CDR3nt: TGTGCCAGCAGCCTTCGGACTAGCGGGAGGGATACGCAGTATTTT
CDR3aa: CASSLRTSGRDTQYF

j_gene: TRBJ2-2
d_gene: TRBD1
v_gene: TRBV5-1
abundance: NA
CDR3nt: TGCGCCACCGCTCCACAGGGGGCTAACACCGGGGAGCTGTTTTTT
CDR3aa: CATAPQGANTGELFF

j_gene: TRBJ2-1
d_gene: TRBD2
v_gene: TRBV10-3
abundance: NA
CDR3nt: TGTGCCATCAGTGAGGCCCGGGAGGGGGGCTACAATGAGCAGTTCTTC
CDR3aa: CAISEAREGGYNEQFF

j_gene: TRBJ1-1
d_gene: NA
v_gene: TRBV2
abundance: NA
CDR3nt: TGTGCCAGCAGTGACGGTGGGGAGGAAGAAGCTTTCTTT
CDR3aa: CASSDGGEEEAFF

j_gene: TRBJ2-5
d_gene: NA
v_gene: TRBV7-9
abundance: NA
CDR3nt: TGTGCCAGCAGCTCCTACAGGGTAGAGACCCAGTACTTC
CDR3aa: CASSSYRVETQYF

j_gene: TRBJ2-3
d_gene: NA
v_gene: TRBV21-1
abundance: NA
CDR3nt: TGTGCCAGCAGCTGTGGTGTTTGGGACAGGGGGAAAAGAGATACGCAGTATTTT
CDR3aa: CASSCGVWDRGKRDTQYF

j_gene: TRBJ2-2
d_gene: NA
v_gene: TRBV9
abundance: few
CDR3nt: TGTGCCAGCAGCGTAGCAAGAGCCAACACCGGGGAGCTGTTTTTT
CDR3aa: CASSVARANTGELFF

j_gene: TRBJ2-3
d_gene: NA
v_gene: TRBV5-4
abundance: NA
CDR3nt: TGTGCCAGCAGCTTGGGAGGGAGAGATACGCAGTATTTT
CDR3aa: CASSLGGRDTQYF

j_gene: TRBJ2-3
d_gene: TRBD2
v_gene: TRBV6-5
abundance: once
CDR3nt: TGTGCCAGTGTAACCCCAGCGGGAGCCTCAGATACGCAGTATTTT
CDR3aa: CASVTPAGASDTQYF

j_gene: TRBJ2-5
d_gene: TRBD1
v_gene: TRBV9
abundance: NA
CDR3nt: TGTGCCAGCAGCATACAGGGGGCTAGGGAGACCCAGTACTTC
CDR3aa: CASSIQGARETQYF

j_gene: TRBJ1-1
d_gene: NA
v_gene: TRBV15
abundance: NA
CDR3nt: TGTGCCACCAGCTTCCGTCGGGTGAACACTGAAGCTTTCTTT
CDR3aa: CATSFRRVNTEAFF

j_gene: TRBJ1-5
d_gene: TRBD1
v_gene: TRBV2
abundance: NA
CDR3nt: TGTGCCAGCAGATATGACAGGGGGAGTAGCAATCAGCCCCAGCATTTT
CDR3aa: CASRYDRGSSNQPQHF

j_gene: TRBJ2-5
d_gene: NA
v_gene: TRBV11-3
abundance: NA
CDR3nt: TGTGCCAGCAGCTTAGGGGCCAGGGTGGAATCGGAGACCCAGTACTTC
CDR3aa: CASSLGARVESETQYF

j_gene: TRBJ2-5
d_gene: NA
v_gene: TRBV20-1
abundance: few
CDR3nt: TGCAGTGCTAGTTACGGGGAAGAGACCCAGTACTTC
CDR3aa: CSASYGEETQYF

j_gene: TRBJ2-7
d_gene: TRBD2
v_gene: TRBV6-5
abundance: NA
CDR3nt: TGTGCCAGCAAGATGACTAGCGGGAGGGCCGGTGAGCAGTACTTC
CDR3aa: CASKMTSGRAGEQYF

j_gene: TRBJ1-1
d_gene: NA
v_gene: TRBV7-9
abundance: NA
CDR3nt: TGTGCCAGCAGCGTAGGCGGGGGCAGGACTGAAGCTTTCTTT
CDR3aa: CASSVGGGRTEAFF

j_gene: TRBJ2-1
d_gene: NA
v_gene: TRBV7-8
abundance: NA
CDR3nt: TGTGCCAGCAGCCCCAGGAGGTGGTACAATGAGCAGTTCTTC
CDR3aa: CASSPRRWYNEQFF

j_gene: TRBJ2-5
d_gene: NA
v_gene: TRBV6-2/TRBV6-3
abundance: NA
CDR3nt: TGTGCCAGCAGTTACGCTATCGGGGAGACCCAGTACTTC
CDR3aa: CASSYAIGETQYF

j_gene: TRBJ1-2
d_gene: NA
v_gene: TRBV12-3/TRBV12-4
abundance: few
CDR3nt: TGTGCCAGCAGTCCGGAGTCGGATGGCTACACCTTC
CDR3aa: CASSPESDGYTF

j_gene: TRBJ2-7
d_gene: NA
v_gene: TRBV28
abundance: few
CDR3nt: TGTGCCAGCAGCCCCGATCGGGATGTACGTGAGCAGTACTTC
CDR3aa: CASSPDRDVREQYF

j_gene: TRBJ2-5
d_gene: TRBD2
v_gene: TRBV24-1
abundance: NA
CDR3nt: TGTGCCACCAGTGATCCCTACCCGGGGGGAGAGACCCAGTACTTC
CDR3aa: CATSDPYPGGETQYF

j_gene: TRBJ2-5
d_gene: NA
v_gene: TRBV6-5
abundance: NA
CDR3nt: TGTGCCAGCAGTTTAAAAGAGACCCAGTACTTC
CDR3aa: CASSLKETQYF

j_gene: TRBJ2-5
d_gene: NA
v_gene: TRBV9
abundance: NA
CDR3nt: TGTGCCAGCAGCGAAAGTGGGGGCACAGAGACCCAGTACTTC
CDR3aa: CASSESGGTETQYF

j_gene: TRBJ2-7
d_gene: NA
v_gene: TRBV9
abundance: NA
CDR3nt: TGTGCCAGCAGCGTTTATCAGGGGGGCACGAACGAGCAGTACTTC
CDR3aa: CASSVYQGGTNEQYF

j_gene: TRBJ1-2
d_gene: NA
v_gene: TRBV9
abundance: NA
CDR3nt: TGTGCCAGCAGCGCAGCGGAGGGATACGGCTATGGCTACACCTTC
CDR3aa: CASSAAEGYGYGYTF

j_gene: TRBJ2-2
d_gene: TRBD1
v_gene: TRBV5-1
abundance: NA
CDR3nt: TGCGCCAGCAGCCGACAGGGGGCTGACGGGGAGCTGTTTTTT
CDR3aa: CASSRQGADGELFF

j_gene: TRBJ2-3
d_gene: NA
v_gene: TRBV7-9
abundance: NA
CDR3nt: TGTGCCAGCAGCCCCTGGCGGTTTATAGATACGCAGTATTTT
CDR3aa: CASSPWRFIDTQYF

j_gene: TRBJ2-7
d_gene: NA
v_gene: TRBV7-8
abundance: NA
CDR3nt: TGTGCCAGCAGCTTGTCGAGCAATCCTTCCTACGAGCAGTACTTC
CDR3aa: CASSLSSNPSYEQYF

j_gene: TRBJ2-3
d_gene: NA
v_gene: TRBV5-1
abundance: NA
CDR3nt: TGCGCCAGCAACCAACAGGGCAGCACAGATACGCAGTATTTT
CDR3aa: CASNQQGSTDTQYF

j_gene: TRBJ2-2
d_gene: NA
v_gene: TRBV6-2/TRBV6-3
abundance: NA
CDR3nt: TGTGCCAGCAGTTACCCGGCGGGCGGGGAGCTGTTTTTT
CDR3aa: CASSYPAGGELFF

j_gene: TRBJ2-3
d_gene: TRBD2
v_gene: TRBV10-2
abundance: NA
CDR3nt: TGCGCCAGCCGTGGGGTAGCGGGGGGAGTAGATACGCAGTATTTT
CDR3aa: CASRGVAGGVDTQYF

j_gene: TRBJ1-5
d_gene: NA
v_gene: TRBV6-2/TRBV6-3
abundance: NA
CDR3nt: TGTGCCAGCAGCCCTAGGACACCAGATAGCAATCAGCCCCAGCATTTT
CDR3aa: CASSPRTPDSNQPQHF

j_gene: TRBJ1-5
d_gene: NA
v_gene: TRBV4-1
abundance: NA
CDR3nt: TGCGCCAGCAGCCAAGATAGTGGGGAGGGCAAGGGGAGCAATCAGCCCCAGCATTTT
CDR3aa: CASSQDSGEGKGSNQPQHF

j_gene: TRBJ2-1
d_gene: NA
v_gene: TRBV27
abundance: NA
CDR3nt: TGTGCCAGCAGTTCGGCAGGGGAAGGCTCCTACAATGAGCAGTTCTTC
CDR3aa: CASSSAGEGSYNEQFF

j_gene: TRBJ1-3
d_gene: TRBD1
v_gene: TRBV7-9
abundance: few
CDR3nt: TGTGCCAGCAGCTTGAACCCCGGGACAGGGACTGGAAACACCATATATTTT
CDR3aa: CASSLNPGTGTGNTIYF

j_gene: TRBJ2-1
d_gene: NA
v_gene: TRBV6-6
abundance: NA
CDR3nt: TGTGCCAGCAGTTACCCTAGCAATGAGCAGTTCTTC
CDR3aa: CASSYPSNEQFF

j_gene: TRBJ2-3
d_gene: NA
v_gene: TRBV19
abundance: few
CDR3nt: TGTGCCAGTAGTATCCCTAGGAAAAAGGATACGCAGTATTTT
CDR3aa: CASSIPRKKDTQYF

j_gene: TRBJ1-3
d_gene: TRBD1
v_gene: TRBV10-1
abundance: NA
CDR3nt: TGCGCCAGCTCGTACTCGACAGGGACTGGAAACACCATATATTTT
CDR3aa: CASSYSTGTGNTIYF

j_gene: TRBJ2-7
d_gene: TRBD2
v_gene: TRBV28
abundance: NA
CDR3nt: TGTGCCAGTCTGGGTGGCGGGAGTTCCTACGAGCAGTACTTC
CDR3aa: CASLGGGSSYEQYF

j_gene: TRBJ1-2
d_gene: NA
v_gene: TRBV6-5
abundance: NA
CDR3nt: TGTGCCAGCAGTTACTCTTGGGGGAGGACCTATGGCTACACCTTC
CDR3aa: CASSYSWGRTYGYTF

j_gene: TRBJ2-7
d_gene: NA
v_gene: TRBV10-1
abundance: few
CDR3nt: TGCGCCAGCAGCGATACTACAGGGGGGGAGTACTTC
CDR3aa: CASSDTTGGEYF

j_gene: TRBJ2-1
d_gene: TRBD2
v_gene: TRBV19
abundance: NA
CDR3nt: TGTGCCAGTAGTATCCGGGGACTAGCGGGGACTAAGGATGAGCAGTTCTTC
CDR3aa: CASSIRGLAGTKDEQFF

j_gene: TRBJ2-1
d_gene: NA
v_gene: TRBV11-2
abundance: NA
CDR3nt: TGTGCCAGCAGCCCTACTAGTATAAATGAGCAGTTCTTC
CDR3aa: CASSPTSINEQFF

j_gene: TRBJ1-4
d_gene: NA
v_gene: TRBV3-1/TRBV3-2
abundance: NA
CDR3nt: TGTGCCAGCAGCCGAGGGGGGGGTGAAAAACTGTTTTTT
CDR3aa: CASSRGGGEKLFF

j_gene: TRBJ1-1
d_gene: NA
v_gene: TRBV10-1
abundance: once
CDR3nt: TGCGCCAGCAGTGAGGCGGGGGGGGGAGCTGAAGCTTTCTTT
CDR3aa: CASSEAGGGAEAFF

j_gene: TRBJ2-2
d_gene: TRBD2
v_gene: TRBV10-2
abundance: NA
CDR3nt: TGCGCCAGCAGGACTAGCGGTAACACCGGGGAGCTGTTTTTT
CDR3aa: CASRTSGNTGELFF

j_gene: TRBJ2-3
d_gene: TRBD2
v_gene: TRBV6-1
abundance: once
CDR3nt: TGTGCCAGCAGTGACGTAGCGGGGGAAAAGCTTACGCAGTATTTT
CDR3aa: CASSDVAGEKLTQYF